These T cell receptor beta chains were read from a single sample in a study of shared clonotypes between healthy human individuals. Repertoires were generated with immunoSEQ multiplex PCR, while TCRdb's copy carries only in-frame clones and drops some. The data hold hundreds of thousands of clones, with 90% to 95% observed a single time. Input material: naive CD8+ T cells sorted from blood. Receptors were obtained from a woman in her thirties in good health. The CDR3 runs from the conserved cysteine through the conserved F or W. The D gene is left open where the match is weak. Only part of the rows carry a size: once, few, many, or a class if the clone is expanded.

TGTGCCAGCAGCACCGGGACTAGCACAGATACGCAGTATTTT CASSTGTSTDTQYF TRBJ2-3 TRBV7-9 - - 14
TGCGCCAGCAGTGTGGGAACAGGAACTACCTACGAGCAGTACTTC CASSVGTGTTYEQYF TRBJ2-7 TRBV10-2 - - 15
TGTGCCAGTAGTGTCCCTGACTCTCTTGGGGCCAACGTCCTGACTTTC CASSVPDSLGANVLTF TRBJ2-6 TRBV19 - - 16
TGTGCCAGCAGTGGACAGGGGATCTACAATGAGCAGTTCTTC CASSGQGIYNEQFF TRBJ2-1 TRBV5-6 TRBD1 - 14
TGCGCCAGCAGCCAACGCTCGACTACTAGCTCCTACGAGCAGTACTTC CASSQRSTTSSYEQYF TRBJ2-7 TRBV4-1 - - 16
TGTGCCAGCAGTGAAGCGCTTTCGCCCACCTCCTACGAGCAGTACTTC CASSEALSPTSYEQYF TRBJ2-7 TRBV2 - once 16
TGTGCCAGCAGCTGGGGGACTAACTACGAGCAGTACTTC CASSWGTNYEQYF TRBJ2-7 TRBV5-8 TRBD2 - 13
TGTGCCAGCGCAAAGACAGGGGGCGGCTATGGCTACACCTTC CASAKTGGGYGYTF TRBJ1-2 TRBV27 TRBD1 - 14
TGTGCCAGCAGTGAGTGGGGCATCGACCACGATTCACCCCTCCACTTT CASSEWGIDHDSPLHF TRBJ1-6 TRBV25-1 - - 16
TGCAGCGGGCGGGTGAACACTGAAGCTTTCTTT CSGRVNTEAFF TRBJ1-1 TRBV29-1 - - 11
TGTGCCAGTAGGTCCGTCGGCGTCTCTGGAAACACCATATATTTT CASRSVGVSGNTIYF TRBJ1-3 TRBV19 - - 15
TGTGCCAGCAGTGACAGGGGAGGTCCAGTAGAGACCCAGTACTTC CASSDRGGPVETQYF TRBJ2-5 TRBV25-1 - - 15
TGTGCCAGCAGCTCTGAGACAGGGGGCTGGCAGCCCCAGCATTTT CASSSETGGWQPQHF TRBJ1-5 TRBV7-9 TRBD1 - 15
TGTGCCAGCAGCGCGGCCGCCGCCTACAATGAGCAGTTCTTC CASSAAAAYNEQFF TRBJ2-1 TRBV7-9 - - 14
TGTGCCAGCAGCGTAGCTACGGGCAGCTACGAGCAGTACTTC CASSVATGSYEQYF TRBJ2-7 TRBV9 - - 14
TGTGCCACATTCCCTTCCGGGAGGGGAAACATTCAGTACTTC CATFPSGRGNIQYF TRBJ2-4 TRBV28 TRBD2 - 14
TGTGCCAGCAGCGGCTACCTTTCCTCCTACAATGAGCAGTTCTTC CASSGYLSSYNEQFF TRBJ2-1 TRBV9 - - 15
TGTGCCAGCAGTGCGGGACAGTTCAATCAGCCCCAGCATTTT CASSAGQFNQPQHF TRBJ1-5 TRBV27 TRBD1 - 14
TGTGCCAGCAGTTTAGGCCCGGGACAGGGGGCACGCGAGCAGTACTTC CASSLGPGQGAREQYF TRBJ2-7 TRBV27 TRBD1 - 16
TGTGCCAGCAGCTCAGGACAGGGTTATTCACCCCTCCACTTT CASSSGQGYSPLHF TRBJ1-6 TRBV7-9 TRBD1 - 14
TGTGCCATCCATACAGCCACCGGGGAGCTGTTTTTT CAIHTATGELFF TRBJ2-2 TRBV5-4 - - 12
TGTGCCAGCAGTCCGGGGACAGGGGGATCCTACGAGCAGTACTTC CASSPGTGGSYEQYF TRBJ2-7 TRBV27 TRBD1 - 15
TGTGCCAGCAGTTTATTTGGGGGGGGAACTGAAGCTTTCTTT CASSLFGGGTEAFF TRBJ1-1 TRBV28 - - 14
TGTGCCAGCAGTACCGGGACAGGGCAATCTTACTACGAGCAGTACTTC CASSTGTGQSYYEQYF TRBJ2-7 TRBV27 TRBD1 - 16
TGTGCCAGCAGTCCAACAGGGGGTGGAACCGGGGAGCTGTTTTTT CASSPTGGGTGELFF TRBJ2-2 TRBV27 TRBD1 once 15
TGCGCCAGCAGCCTTGGGAGGGGATCTGAAGCTTTCTTT CASSLGRGSEAFF TRBJ1-1 TRBV4-1 - - 13
TGCGCCAGCAGCCCAGCGGGGGGGGTTCTTAGCTACGAGCAGTACTTC CASSPAGGVLSYEQYF TRBJ2-7 TRBV5-1 TRBD2 - 16
TGTGCCAGCAGGGGTGACAGGCTGGGTGGGGACCAAGAGACCCAGTACTTC CASRGDRLGGDQETQYF TRBJ2-5 TRBV2 - - 17
TGTGCCAGTAGTATGTTGAATAACCCCGACCAAGATACGCAGTATTTT CASSMLNNPDQDTQYF TRBJ2-3 TRBV19 - - 16
TGTGCCAGCAGTTTCCTAGCGGGCGAGCAGTACTTC CASSFLAGEQYF TRBJ2-7 TRBV28 TRBD2 - 12
TGTGCCAGCAGTTTATATGGGGGCGCTGAAGCTTTCTTT CASSLYGGAEAFF TRBJ1-1 TRBV28 - - 13
TGTGCCAGCAGCCCGGGACTAGCGGGAGCCACGTTCTTC CASSPGLAGATFF TRBJ2-1 TRBV5-4 TRBD2 - 13